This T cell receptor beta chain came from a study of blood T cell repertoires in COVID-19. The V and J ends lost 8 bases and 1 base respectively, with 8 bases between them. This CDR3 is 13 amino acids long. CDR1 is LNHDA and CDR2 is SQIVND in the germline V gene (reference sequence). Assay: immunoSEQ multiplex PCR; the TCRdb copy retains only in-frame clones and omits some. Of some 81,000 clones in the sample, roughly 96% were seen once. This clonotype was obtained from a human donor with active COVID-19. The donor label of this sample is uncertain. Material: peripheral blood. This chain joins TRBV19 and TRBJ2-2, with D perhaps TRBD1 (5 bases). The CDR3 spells CASYQGNTGELFF. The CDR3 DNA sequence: TGTGCCAGTTACCAGGGGAACACCGGGGAGCTGTTTTTT.